The 32 T cell receptor beta chains below were found in one sample sequenced in a study of cytomegalovirus exposure and HLA in healthy donors. It was with 60 Vbeta and 13 Jbeta primers that the PCR ran. Assay: immunoSEQ multiplex PCR; the TCRdb copy retains only in-frame clones and omits some. This sample has 100,000 or so clones; about 88% occur once, and the top ten carry 2.1%. The specimen sequenced was PBMCs. The receptors here all came from a man between 18 and 29 years old in good health and CMV-seronegative.

The table lists this clone with a few counts. This chain links TRBV7-8 with TRBJ1-1; D is ambiguous. Trimming took off 5 bases at V and 8 bases at J, with 15 bases between the two ends. In germline, CDR1 is SGHVS, CDR2 FQNEAQ. CDR3 length: 13 amino acids. In nucleotides, the CDR3 is TGTGCCAGCAGCGCCGGCGGAAACGTAGAAGCTTTCTTT. Its translation: CASSAGGNVEAFF.

The rearrangement joins TRBV19 to TRBJ1-6, with unresolved D. Germline V gives CDR1 LNHDA, CDR2 SQIVND (reference sequence). V was pared by 6 bases and J by 5 bases, with 8 bases between. This CDR3 has 13 amino acids. The DNA for the CDR3 is TGTGCCAGTAGCACAGAGAATAATTCACCCCTCCACTTT. This translates into CASSTENNSPLHF.

Only one count was recorded for this clone. The rearrangement joins TRBV19 to TRBJ1-1; D unresolved. The CDR3 covers 13 residues. V gave up 3 bases and J gave up 0 bases, with 5 bases separating them. Germline V gene lookup returns CDR1 LNHDA and CDR2 SQIVND (reference sequence). In DNA, the CDR3 is TGTGCCAGTAGTATGCAGATGAACACTGAAGCTTTCTTT. It is translated as CASSMQMNTEAFF.

DNA for the CDR3: TGTGCCAGCAGAGTCGGTCCTTACTATGGCTACACCTTC. Encoded protein: CASRVGPYYGYTF. The chain has TRBV5-6 and TRBJ1-2; D remains ambiguous. There are 13 residues in the CDR3. CDR1 is SGHDT, CDR2 YYEEEE, per germline. Trimming removed 5 bases from V and 3 bases from J, with 11 bases in between.

V gene TRBV5-1 combines with J gene TRBJ2-7; D call uncertain. CDR3 size: 15 residues. Germline assignment: CDR1 SGHRS and CDR2 YFSETQ. The V and J ends lost 0 bases and 1 base respectively, with 11 bases between them. The DNA for the CDR3 is TGCGCCAGCAGCTTGGCCGTAGTTCCGTCCTACGAGCAGTACTTC. It encodes CASSLAVVPSYEQYF. Full variable domain (remainder filled in from reference TRBV5-1 and TRBJ2-7): KAGVTQTPRYLIKTRGQQVTLSCSPISGHRSVSWYQQTPGQGLQFLFEYFSETQRNKGNFPGRFSGRQFSNSRSEMNVSTLELGDSALYLCASSLAVVPSYEQYFGPGTRLTVT.

V is TRBV2 and J is TRBJ1-1, with TRBD1 as a possible D gene (6 bases). There are 12 residues in the CDR3. Germline V gene sequence: CDR1 SNHLY, CDR2 FYNNEI. Deletions cut 8 bases from V and 5 bases from J, with 12 bases between. Written as DNA, the CDR3 is TGTGCCAGCTTAAAGGGGGATACTGAAGCTTTCTTT. It specifies CASLKGDTEAFF.

The V and J genes are TRBV7-3 and TRBJ2-7; 8 bases align to TRBD1. The J segment lost 6 bases and the V segment lost 5 bases, leaving 9 bases of the junction unmatched. Germline V CDR1 and CDR2: SGHTA, FQGTGA. The CDR3 length is 14 residues. DNA for the CDR3: TGTGCCAGCAGCAACGGACAGGGAGGTGGCGAGCAGTACTTC. Residues: CASSNGQGGGEQYF.

The chain is built from TRBV5-1 and TRBJ2-5; 7 nucleotides line up with TRBD1. V dropped 3 bases and J dropped 0; count of bases not matched to a gene: 14. This CDR3 comprises 18 residues. Germline values: CDR1 SGHRS, CDR2 YFSETQ. The CDR3 DNA reads TGCGCCAGCAGCTCTAGGACAGGCTTCAACGCGTACCAAGAGACCCAGTACTTC. Translated, it gives CASSSRTGFNAYQETQYF.

The rearrangement joins TRBV30 to TRBJ1-4; TRBD1 might be the D (5 bases). In germline, CDR1 is GTSNPN, CDR2 SVGIG (reference sequence). CDR3 size: 15 residues. The V end lost 3 bases, the J end lost 8 bases, and 19 bases lay between the germline ends. The CDR3 loop reads CAWSRTGLGVEKLFF. The CDR3 region has the DNA TGTGCCTGGAGCCGTACGGGACTGGGGGTAGAAAAACTGTTTTTT.

A note on this clone: One end of the junction does not line up with germline, which may come from a read error. This rearrangement joins TRBV7-7 to TRBJ1-5; D unclear. Germline assignment: CDR1 SSHAT and CDR2 FNYEAQ (reference sequence). The CDR3 runs 16 residues. CDR3 bases: TGTGCTAGCAGCTTAGCCCCGGGTCCGGGCAATCAGCCCCAGCATTTT. It is translated as CASSLAPGPGNQPQHF.

Written as DNA, the CDR3 is TGTGCCAGCCAGGGGACAGGGGGCGGCTACACCTTC. Encoded protein: CASQGTGGGYTF. This chain uses TRBV27 with TRBJ1-2; TRBD1 agrees at 12 bases. Germline CDR1 and CDR2: MNHEY and SMNVEV (reference sequence). V lost 8 bases, J lost 8 bases, and 3 bases stayed unmatched. CDR3 size: 12 residues.

This clone has a single count. V usage is TRBV7-2 and J usage is TRBJ2-3; 10 bases line up with TRBD2. Germline V lookup: CDR1 SGHTA, CDR2 FQGNSA. After removal of 5 bases from V and 2 bases from J, the junction contained 7 bases not matched to a gene. CDR3 length equals 16 residues. CDR3 residues: CASSLRLAGITDTQYF. DNA of the CDR3: TGTGCCAGCAGCCTCAGACTAGCGGGTATCACAGATACGCAGTATTTT.

The genes are TRBV28 and TRBJ1-2; a possible D gene is TRBD1 (6 bases). Germline-derived CDR1 and CDR2 are MDHEN and SYDVKM. The CDR3 runs 13 residues. V lost 5 bases and J lost 8, with 15 bases in between. As DNA, the CDR3 is TGTGCCAGCAGTCATCGGGGGGCGGACGGCTACACCTTC. It is translated as CASSHRGADGYTF.

J is TRBJ2-1 and V is TRBV7-2, with TRBD2 matching 7 bases. With V trimmed by 3 bases and J by 7 bases, 12 bases remained unmatched. The CDR3 is made up of 16 amino acids. CDR1 is SGHTA, CDR2 FQGNSA, per germline. CDR3 residues: CASSLGGVFSGNEQFF. CDR3 bases: TGTGCCAGCAGCTTGGGGGGGGTCTTTTCGGGGAATGAGCAGTTCTTC.

This clone was picked up one time. J is TRBJ1-6 and V is TRBV15; D not certain. Trimming cost V 0 bases and J 9 bases, with 12 bases left between them. CDR3 length: 15 residues. Germline V gene sequence: CDR1 LNHNV, CDR2 YYDKDF (reference sequence). CDR3 sequence (DNA): TGTGCCACCAGCAGAGATTACGGCGGCACTTCACCCCTCCACTTT. This encodes CATSRDYGGTSPLHF.

V is TRBV11-3 and J is TRBJ2-7; the match to TRBD1 covers 9 bases. This CDR3 has 14 residues. Germline CDR1 is SGHNT and CDR2 is YENEEA. With V trimmed by 3 bases and J by 3 bases, 3 bases remained unmatched. Here the CDR3 reads CASSLGGQGYEQYF. The DNA of the CDR3 is TGTGCCAGCAGCTTGGGGGGACAGGGCTACGAGCAGTACTTC.

CDR3 loop: CASSSSGGPYNEQFF. CDR3 bases: TGTGCCAGCAGTTCAAGCGGGGGACCTTACAATGAGCAGTTCTTC. The gene calls are TRBV6-5 and TRBJ2-1; 8 nucleotides line up with TRBD2. Germline CDR1 reads MNHEY; CDR2 reads SVGAGI. V shed 4 bases and J 4 bases; nucleotides not matched to a gene: 6. The CDR3 runs to 15 residues.

V and J are TRBV4-1 and TRBJ1-5; 7 nucleotides align to TRBD1. The V segment lost 2 bases and the J segment 5 bases; nucleotides outside the gene matches: 6. This CDR3 comprises 15 residues. Germline assignment: CDR1 MGHRA and CDR2 YSYEKL. The CDR3 DNA reads as TGCGCCAGCAGCCAACCGGACAGGAGCTATCAGCCCCAGCATTTT. Protein: CASSQPDRSYQPQHF.

This clone qualifies as large. The V gene is TRBV9, the J gene TRBJ2-2, with D possibly TRBD1 on 6 matching bases. CDR1 is SGDLS, CDR2 YYNGEE, per germline. V lost 4 bases and J lost 7, with 17 bases in between. The CDR3 has 15 residues. CDR3 bases: TGTGCCAGCAGCCTACCCGCAGGGGTGGGCGGGGAGCTGTTTTTT. Translated, it gives CASSLPAGVGGELFF.

The chain employs TRBV27 and TRBJ1-1; no reliable D call. CDR3 size: 13 residues. Germline V lookup: CDR1 MNHEY, CDR2 SMNVEV (reference sequence). Trimming took 4 bases from V and 8 from J, leaving 14 bases between them. The CDR3 DNA follows: TGTGCCAGCAGTTCGTACGGTTCCGGGGAAGCTTTCTTT. This codes for CASSSYGSGEAFF.

V and J are TRBV7-9 and TRBJ2-7; D may be TRBD1 (5 bases). This CDR3 has 15 residues. Germline values: CDR1 SEHNR, CDR2 FQNEAQ (reference sequence). Trimming pared 3 bases from V and 2 bases from J, leaving 14 bases between. The chain's CDR3 is CASSFVRATAYEQYF. The CDR3 coding sequence is TGTGCCAGCAGCTTCGTCCGAGCGACAGCCTACGAGCAGTACTTC.

The rearrangement uses TRBV7-2 and TRBJ1-5; D is undetermined. The CDR3 spans 13 residues. CDR1 is SGHTA and CDR2 is FQGNSA in the germline V gene. V was cut by 5 bases and J by 7 bases, with 12 bases left in between. CDR3 protein: CASSPRRKQPQHF. The CDR3 DNA reads TGTGCCAGCAGCCCTAGAAGAAAACAGCCCCAGCATTTT.

The V gene is TRBV5-1, the J gene TRBJ2-1; a possible D gene is TRBD2 (5 bases). Germline assignment: CDR1 SGHRS and CDR2 YFSETQ. The CDR3 sequence is 15 residues long. Trimming removed 0 bases at V and 5 bases at J, with 12 bases between. CDR3 sequence reads: CASSLASGINNEQFF. As DNA, the CDR3 is TGCGCCAGCAGCTTGGCAAGCGGAATAAACAATGAGCAGTTCTTC.

The rearrangement joins TRBV30 to TRBJ1-2; 12 positions match TRBD1. The CDR3 runs to 18 residues. In germline, CDR1 is GTSNPN, CDR2 SVGIG (reference sequence). The J segment lost 0 bases and the V segment lost 4 bases, leaving 12 bases of the junction unmatched. The CDR3 DNA sequence: TGTGCCTGGACTTCAATCCGGGACAGGGGGCCCACTAACTATGGCTACACCTTC. It specifies CAWTSIRDRGPTNYGYTF.

The genes are TRBV28 and TRBJ2-4; 9 bases are a match to TRBD1. The CDR3 runs to 14 residues. Germline CDR1 reads MDHEN; CDR2 reads SYDVKM. J gave up 6 bases and V 5 bases, and 5 bases lay outside the gene matches. The CDR3 sequence: CASSPSTGGNIQYF. The CDR3 DNA reads as TGTGCCAGCAGTCCCTCGACAGGGGGAAACATTCAGTACTTC.

The chain uses TRBV10-3 and TRBJ1-1, with TRBD1 matching 7 bases. This CDR3 contains 15 residues. The germline gives CDR1 ENHRY, CDR2 SYGVKD. Trimming took 2 bases from V and 6 from J; bases not matched to a gene: 9. The CDR3 spells CAISEPRQGRPEAFF. The CDR3 DNA is TGTGCCATCAGTGAGCCCCGACAGGGAAGGCCTGAAGCTTTCTTT.

This clone was observed once. This rearrangement joins TRBV2 to TRBJ2-1; 7 bases are shared with TRBD1. The CDR3 spans 14 residues. From germline, CDR1 is SNHLY and CDR2 FYNNEI. V lost 7 bases and J lost 3; bases outside the gene matches: 6. CDR3 loop: CASNDRAYYNEQFF. CDR3 DNA: TGTGCCAGCAACGACAGGGCGTACTACAATGAGCAGTTCTTC. Together with reference TRBV2 and TRBJ2-1, the CDR3 gives the full variable domain: EPEVTQTPSHQVTQMGQEVILRCVPISNHLYFYWYRQILGQKVEFLVSFYNNEISEKSEIFDDQFSVERPDGSNFTLKIRSTKLEDSAMYFCASNDRAYYNEQFFGPGTRLTVL.

A single count supports this clone. The chain has TRBV7-9 and TRBJ1-4, with 7 positions matching TRBD1. CDR1 is SEHNR and CDR2 is FQNEAQ in the germline V gene (reference sequence). The J segment lost 0 bases and the V segment lost 5 bases, leaving 6 bases of the junction unmatched. The CDR3 has 16 amino acids. CDR3 in amino acids: CASSQQGSATNEKLFF. The CDR3 nucleotides are TGTGCCAGCAGCCAACAGGGGTCAGCAACTAATGAAAAACTGTTTTTT.

V is TRBV28 and J is TRBJ1-1, with TRBD1 matching 8 bases. V dropped 1 base and J dropped 1; count of bases not matched to a gene: 8. The CDR3 length is 17 residues. The germline CDR1 and CDR2 sequences are MDHEN and SYDVKM. The CDR3 is CASSLYGRGRGNTEAFF. In DNA form, the CDR3 reads TGTGCCAGCAGTTTATACGGCAGGGGGCGGGGGAACACTGAAGCTTTCTTT. Full variable domain (remainder filled in from reference TRBV28 and TRBJ1-1): DVKVTQSSRYLVKRTGEKVFLECVQDMDHENMFWYRQDPGLGLRLIYFSYDVKMKEKGDIPEGYSVSREKKERFSLILESASTNQTSMYLCASSLYGRGRGNTEAFFGQGTRLTVV.

This chain joins TRBV5-1 and TRBJ1-5, with 8 bases matching TRBD1. CDR3 length: 22 residues. Germline CDR1 SGHRS, CDR2 YFSETQ. Losses at the gene ends were 1 base for V and 5 bases for J; bases not matched to a gene: 26. The CDR3 protein is CASSLTGQALNHNPTNDQPQHF. CDR3 coding DNA: TGCGCCAGCAGCTTGACGGGACAGGCTCTAAATCATAATCCCACGAATGATCAGCCCCAGCATTTT.

The gene calls are TRBV4-1 and TRBJ1-2; D gene unclear. V lost 2 bases, J lost 4 bases, and 26 bases lay in between. CDR3 length: 19 amino acids. CDR1 is MGHRA and CDR2 is YSYEKL in the germline V gene. The CDR3 loop is CASSQKSTGLGYSGYGYTF. The CDR3 coding sequence is TGCGCCAGCAGCCAAAAATCGACCGGACTGGGGTACTCGGGCTATGGCTACACCTTC.

The chain recombines TRBV5-1 with TRBJ2-1; D is undetermined. Trimming cost V 0 bases and J 0 bases, with 7 bases left between them. CDR3 size: 15 residues. The germline V gene encodes CDR1 SGHRS and CDR2 YFSETQ. DNA for the CDR3: TGCGCCAGCAGCTTGGCCGCAGGCTCCTACAATGAGCAGTTCTTC. Translation gives CASSLAAGSYNEQFF.